This T cell receptor (beta chain) was recovered during a study of T-cell memory formation after mild COVID-19. Study background: Largely donor-specific TCR clusters were found. General observations from the study: Later expanders leaned toward CD4+, whereas clones contracting from day 15 to 85 were balanced CD4/CD8. The study detected some responding clones in pre-infection memory, suggesting cross-reactive memory joined.

Sample barcodes and UMIs were carried by the TCR alpha and TCR beta cDNA libraries that 5'RACE generated with constant-segment primers. TCRdb called the 5' RACE reads again in MiXCR, with one record for every CDR3 protein. This repertoire shows 400,000 to 500,000 distinct CDR3 sequences, approximately 24% found once; its top ten account for around 8.1%. The germline V gene has CDR1 SGHRS and CDR2 YFSETQ. CDR3 length: 14 residues. The V and J ends lost 2 bases and 2 bases respectively, with 5 bases between them. This clonotype was recorded a few times. Its antigen is unknown. The sequenced sample consisted of PBMCs or a T cell subset sorted from them (not recorded which). The receptor was isolated from an adult woman who had mild COVID-19 (a few samples of this study predate the infection). Cell type and time point are not known. The rearrangement uses TRBV5-1 and TRBJ2-6; D not resolved. The CDR3 nucleotides read TGCGCCAGCAGCTTAAATCCTGGGGCCAACGTCCTGACTTTC. Translated: CASSLNPGANVLTF.